Below, 19 T cell receptor beta chains from the same sample are listed, as sequenced in a study of blood T cell repertoires in COVID-19. Sequencing used immunoSEQ multiplex PCR; TCRdb keeps in-frame clones, though not all of them. The sample records approximately 300,000 clones, 83% being singletons. The sample comprised peripheral blood. The receptor source for this set is a woman in her forties or fifties with acute or convalescent COVID-19.

This clone was seen once. The chain is built from TRBV12-3 or TRBV12-4 and TRBJ1-5; possibly TRBD1 for D (5 bases). V lost 5 bases to trimming and J lost 5 bases, with 10 bases between them. This CDR3 is 13 amino acids long. The CDR3 nucleotides read TGTGCCAGCAGTAAAAGCAGGGATCAGCCCCAGCATTTT. Encoded protein: CASSKSRDQPQHF.

The V gene is TRBV30, the J gene TRBJ1-2; 8 bases are a match to TRBD1. Germline CDR1 is GTSNPN and CDR2 is SVGIG (reference sequence). Trimming cost V 3 bases and J 5 bases; bases outside gene matches: 8. This CDR3 region has 14 residues. Here the CDR3 DNA reads TGTGCCTGGAGCAACCGGGACAGGCGTTATGGCTACACCTTC. It yields the protein CAWSNRDRRYGYTF. Supplemented by reference TRBV30 and TRBJ1-2, the full variable domain reads SQTIHQWPATLVQPVGSPLSLECTVEGTSNPNLYWYRQAAGRGLQLLFYSVGIGQISSEVPQNLSASRPQDRQFILSSKKLLLSDSGFYLCAWSNRDRRYGYTFGSGTRLTVV.

This rearrangement joins TRBV7-2 to TRBJ1-1, with 9 bases lining up with TRBD1. Germline trimming cut 5 bases from V and 5 bases from J; bases unmatched to any gene: 12. Germline V gives CDR1 SGHTA, CDR2 FQGNSA. This CDR3 contains 16 residues. CDR3 bases: TGTGCCAGCAGCACGAGAAAACAGGGGGCCGGGACTGAAGCTTTCTTT. As protein: CASSTRKQGAGTEAFF. Complete variable domain (other parts from reference TRBV7-2 and TRBJ1-1): GAGVSQSPSNKVTEKGKDVELRCDPISGHTALYWYRQSLGQGLEFLIYFQGNSAPDKSGLPSDRFSAERTGGSVSTLTIQRTQQEDSAVYLCASSTRKQGAGTEAFFGQGTRLTVV.

The chain uses TRBV27 and TRBJ1-2, with D possibly matching TRBD1 (6 bases). The V gene's germline CDR1 is MNHEY and CDR2 SMNVEV (reference sequence). V was trimmed by 7 bases and J by 8 bases, leaving 14 bases between them. CDR3 length: 12 residues. CDR3 sequence (DNA): TGTGCCAGCACCTCAGGGGCCAGGGGCTACACCTTC. Residues: CASTSGARGYTF.

The rearrangement links TRBV27 to TRBJ1-2, with a weak D call TRBD1 (6 bases). Germline V gene lookup returns CDR1 MNHEY and CDR2 SMNVEV (reference sequence). The germline V and J ends were trimmed by 5 bases and 4 bases, with 17 bases remaining between them. CDR3 length: 15 residues. Written as DNA, the CDR3 is TGTGCCAGCAGTACTGGACAGCATCGGGGCTATGGCTACACCTTC. Its translation is CASSTGQHRGYGYTF.

The chain employs TRBV14 and TRBJ2-1, with a tentative D call TRBD1 (5 bases). This CDR3 contains 15 residues. Trimming stripped 4 bases from V and 7 bases from J, with 17 bases between. Per germline, CDR1 SGHDN and CDR2 FVKESK. The CDR3 DNA follows: TGTGCCAGCAGCCTATCGCAGGGTTATAGGAATGAGCAGTTCTTC. Residues: CASSLSQGYRNEQFF. The full variable domain, in which reference TRBV14 and TRBJ2-1 provide the parts outside the CDR3, is EAGVTQFPSHSVIEKGQTVTLRCDPISGHDNLYWYRRVMGKEIKFLLHFVKESKQDESGMPNNRFLAERTGGTYSTLKVQPAELEDSGVYFCASSLSQGYRNEQFFGPGTRLTVL.

This rearrangement joins TRBV10-1 to TRBJ2-3; 8 bases map to TRBD2. Germline V gene sequence: CDR1 WNHNN, CDR2 SYGVQD (reference sequence). This CDR3 has 15 amino acids. The junction had 6 bases not matched to a gene; V was cut back by 3 bases and J by 4 bases. CDR3 sequence: CASSDRRGGPDTQYF. The DNA for the CDR3 is TGCGCCAGCAGTGATAGACGGGGGGGCCCAGATACGCAGTATTTT.

This clone was seen a handful of times. The chain has TRBV4-2 and TRBJ1-6; D uncertain. V lost 4 bases to trimming and J lost 8 bases, with 12 bases between them. Per the germline V gene, CDR1 is LGHNA and CDR2 is YNFKEQ. The length of the CDR3 is 14 residues. In nucleotides, the CDR3 is TGTGCCAGCAGCCCGCGGGAACGGGATTCACCCCTCCACTTT. It specifies CASSPRERDSPLHF.

This clone was observed a handful of times. This chain links TRBV7-2 with TRBJ1-2, with 8 bases identical to TRBD1. The CDR3 extends over 16 amino acids. CDR1 and CDR2 from the germline V gene are SGHTA and FQGNSA. V shed 5 bases and J 6 bases; nucleotides not matched to a gene: 14. The CDR3 region is CASSPGQGSLGNGYTF. The DNA of the CDR3 is TGTGCCAGCAGCCCCGGACAGGGCAGCTTAGGAAATGGCTACACCTTC.

The chain recombines TRBV6-5 with TRBJ2-5; 8 bases map to TRBD2. The trim removed 0 bases at V and 4 bases at J, leaving 7 bases unmatched. Germline lookup yields CDR1 MNHEY and CDR2 SVGAGI. This CDR3 spans 16 amino acids. The CDR3 protein is CASSYSGTRSGETQYF. CDR3 sequence (DNA): TGTGCCAGCAGTTACTCAGGGACTAGATCTGGAGAGACCCAGTACTTC.

This chain connects TRBV5-1 to TRBJ1-2, with no clear D. Germline V CDR1 and CDR2: SGHRS, YFSETQ. V lost 0 bases to trimming and J lost 4 bases, with 13 bases between them. This CDR3 region has 15 residues. DNA for the CDR3: TGCGCCAGCAGCTTGGCCGGGGTTGGCGGCTATGGCTACACCTTC. This codes for CASSLAGVGGYGYTF.

This clone was recorded only once. The chain carries TRBV6-5 and TRBJ1-6; perhaps TRBD1 as D (6 bases). Trimming shortened V by 0 bases and J by 8 bases, and 14 bases separated the two germline ends. The CDR3 runs 16 residues. Looked up from germline, CDR1 is MNHEY and CDR2 is SVGAGI. CDR3 residues: CASSYSFVQGDSPLHF. The CDR3 nucleotides read TGTGCCAGCAGTTACTCGTTCGTACAGGGAGATTCACCCCTCCACTTT.

The V call is TRBV11-2, the J call TRBJ2-5; TRBD2 matches at 11 bases. CDR3 length equals 16 residues. CDR1 and CDR2 (germline): SGHAT, FQNNGV. The junction had 9 bases not matched to a gene; V was cut back by 4 bases and J by 5 bases. The CDR3 sequence: CASSSFSGGAEETQYF. CDR3 nucleotide sequence: TGTGCCAGCAGCTCATTTAGCGGGGGGGCCGAGGAGACCCAGTACTTC. The full variable domain, rest sourced from reference TRBV11-2 and TRBJ2-5, is EAGVAQSPRYKIIEKRQSVAFWCNPISGHATLYWYQQILGQGPKLLIQFQNNGVVDDSQLPKDRFSAERLKGVDSTLKIQPAKLEDSAVYLCASSSFSGGAEETQYFGPGTRLLVL.

This chain links TRBV5-1 with TRBJ2-1; possible D gene TRBD2, 5 bases. Germline-derived CDR1 and CDR2 are SGHRS and YFSETQ. The CDR3 has 16 residues. The V gene lost 1 base and the J gene lost 0 bases, with 11 bases spanning the gap. The CDR3, as DNA: TGCGCCAGCAGCTTGATAGCGCAGAGCTCCTACAATGAGCAGTTCTTC. Its translation: CASSLIAQSSYNEQFF. Drawing the rest from reference TRBV5-1 and TRBJ2-1, the complete variable domain is KAGVTQTPRYLIKTRGQQVTLSCSPISGHRSVSWYQQTPGQGLQFLFEYFSETQRNKGNFPGRFSGRQFSNSRSEMNVSTLELGDSALYLCASSLIAQSSYNEQFFGPGTRLTVL.

V usage is TRBV10-2 and J usage is TRBJ2-1, with 12 positions matching TRBD1. CDR1 is WSHSY and CDR2 is SAAADI in the germline V gene. J was trimmed by 7 bases and V by 8 bases; bases with no gene match: 3. The CDR3 runs to 13 residues. The CDR3 here is CASWDRGLNEQFF. The CDR3 DNA follows: TGCGCCAGCTGGGACAGGGGGCTGAATGAGCAGTTCTTC.

V gene TRBV7-2 combines with J gene TRBJ1-5, with D perhaps matching TRBD1 (5 bases). The CDR3 totals 15 residues. Deletions cut 4 bases from V and 2 bases from J, with 12 bases between. The germline V gene has CDR1 SGHTA and CDR2 FQGNSA. DNA for the CDR3: TGTGCCAGCAGCTACCAGGGAGGCGGCAATCAGCCCCAGCATTTT. It specifies CASSYQGGGNQPQHF.

The chain employs TRBV7-6 and TRBJ2-3, with D maybe TRBD1 (6 bases). Germline loops: CDR1 SGHVS, CDR2 FNYEAQ. Trimming left V 5 bases short and J 0 bases short, with 9 bases between. CDR3 length: 14 amino acids. CDR3 sequence (DNA): TGTGCCAGCAGCCGGACAGATAGCACAGATACGCAGTATTTT. Its protein product is CASSRTDSTDTQYF.

The chain employs TRBV7-8 and TRBJ1-4; the D gene is possibly TRBD1 (6 bases). Germline values: CDR1 SGHVS, CDR2 FQNEAQ. The CDR3 totals 15 residues. V dropped 4 bases and J dropped 13 bases, with 22 bases sitting between them. CDR3 DNA sequence: TGTGCCAGCAGCTCCACAGACTATTTAGGGGGTGGACTGTTTTTT. Protein product: CASSSTDYLGGGLFF.

This clone was seen only a few times. The J gene is TRBJ1-4, the V gene TRBV6-5; 8 bases fit TRBD1. Germline V gives CDR1 MNHEY, CDR2 SVGAGI. V dropped 2 bases and J dropped 8; count of bases not matched to a gene: 1. The CDR3 runs to 13 residues. The CDR3 region is CASSYRTGEKLFF. The CDR3 region has the DNA TGTGCCAGCAGTTACCGGACAGGGGAAAAACTGTTTTTT.